This T cell receptor (beta chain) was sequenced for a study of blood T cells in healthy people across ages. This clonotype was observed a few times. As yet, its antigen is unknown. The CDR3 sequence is 13 residues long. Trimming at V came to 1 base and at J to 4 bases, leaving 2 bases not matched to a gene. Germline assignment: CDR1 GTSNPN and CDR2 SVGIG (reference sequence). A J-beta primer mix and a sample-barcoded 5' primer were used in a second PCR of about 6 to 12 cycles. TCRdb used MiXCR to reprocess the 5' RACE reads, holding one entry per CDR3 protein. The sample holds about 810,000 distinct CDR3 sequences; 36% are singletons and the top ten take about an eighth. Regarding the study as a whole: Estimates of total diversity, which came from one million sequenced T cells, were considered to be underestimates.

The material sequenced was blood. This chain uses TRBV30 with TRBJ2-3, with TRBD1 matching 7 bases. The sequence was obtained from a man between 18 and 29 years old in good health. CDR3 sequence: CAWSEGAADTQYF. The CDR3 nucleotides read TGTGCCTGGAGTGAGGGGGCGGCAGATACGCAGTATTTT. Using reference TRBV30 and TRBJ2-3 for the parts outside the CDR3, the full variable domain is SQTIHQWPATLVQPVGSPLSLECTVEGTSNPNLYWYRQAAGRGLQLLFYSVGIGQISSEVPQNLSASRPQDRQFILSSKKLLLSDSGFYLCAWSEGAADTQYFGPGTRLTVL.